What follows are 32 T cell receptor beta chains derived from one specimen sequenced in a study of cytomegalovirus exposure and HLA in healthy donors. Vbeta (60) and Jbeta (13) primers were used in the PCR. Sequencing was performed with immunoSEQ multiplex PCR; in TCRdb, only in-frame clones are kept and a portion is missing. The sample has roughly 150,000 clones; more than 60% are singletons. Sequences were obtained from PBMCs. These receptors all come from a man in his thirties or forties in good health and CMV-seropositive.

This chain uses TRBV19 with TRBJ2-2; D possibly corresponds to TRBD1 (5 bases). The CDR3 sequence is 18 residues long. CDR1 is LNHDA, CDR2 SQIVND, per germline (reference sequence). Deletions cut 2 bases from V and 4 bases from J, with 20 bases between. The CDR3 is CASSILDGRYRTTGELFF. Here the CDR3 DNA reads TGTGCCAGTAGTATATTGGACGGAAGATACAGGACCACCGGGGAGCTGTTTTTT. The full variable domain, with the rest looked up from reference TRBV19 and TRBJ2-2, is DGGITQSPKYLFRKEGQNVTLSCEQNLNHDAMYWYRQDPGQGLRLIYYSQIVNDFQKGDIAEGYSVSREKKESFPLTVTSAQKNPTAFYLCASSILDGRYRTTGELFFGEGSRLTVL.

The rearrangement uses TRBV7-9 and TRBJ2-7; a weak D match, TRBD2 (5 bases). Trimming removed 3 bases from V and 7 bases from J, with 16 bases in between. The CDR3 spans 14 residues. CDR1 and CDR2 from the germline V gene are SEHNR and FQNEAQ (reference sequence). The CDR3 sequence is CASSLDFPSLEQYF. The DNA for the CDR3 is TGTGCCAGCAGCTTGGACTTCCCGTCTCTGGAGCAGTACTTC.

The chain is built from TRBV15 and TRBJ2-3; TRBD1 is a possible D gene (6 bases). The germline V and J ends were trimmed by 5 bases and 0 bases, with 12 bases remaining between them. The germline CDR1 and CDR2 sequences are LNHNV and YYDKDF (reference sequence). The CDR3 sequence is 15 residues long. CDR3 in DNA: TGTGCCACCAGCCCGGCAGGGGCGAGCACAGATACGCAGTATTTT. Translation gives CATSPAGASTDTQYF.

The CDR3 spells CASSLESSYEQYF. For the CDR3, the DNA is TGTGCCAGCAGCTTAGAGAGCTCCTACGAGCAGTACTTC. The rearrangement joins TRBV7-9 to TRBJ2-7; D gene ambiguous. V lost 1 base and J 0 bases, leaving 4 bases between the germline ends. Looked up from germline, CDR1 is SEHNR and CDR2 is FQNEAQ (reference sequence). This CDR3 has 13 residues.

The rearrangement uses TRBV9 and TRBJ2-5; D uncertain. The tail of the sequence fits TRBJ2-7 better, so the J call may be wrong. Germline lookup yields CDR1 SGDLS and CDR2 YYNGEE. CDR3 length: 16 residues. The CDR3 DNA reads as TGTGCCAGCAGCGTAGCTACGACTGTCGGCACCTACGAGCAGTACTTC. Translated, it gives CASSVATTVGTYEQYF.

The chain employs TRBV18 and TRBJ2-7; D may be TRBD1 (5 bases). With 2 bases removed from V and 3 bases from J, the gap between germline ends came to 14 bases. CDR3 length: 15 amino acids. In germline, CDR1 is KGHSH, CDR2 LQKENI. CDR3 in amino acids: CASSPWGSRGYEQYF. For the CDR3, the DNA is TGTGCCAGCTCACCATGGGGCTCGAGAGGCTACGAGCAGTACTTC.

The chain carries TRBV5-1 and TRBJ2-7; 8 nucleotides agree with TRBD1. J gave up 4 bases and V 0 bases, and 6 bases lay outside the gene matches. The CDR3 is 15 residues long. Per the germline V gene, CDR1 is SGHRS and CDR2 is YFSETQ. The CDR3 loop is CASSLAGQGGYEQYF. The CDR3, as DNA: TGCGCCAGCAGCTTGGCCGGACAGGGCGGGTACGAGCAGTACTTC.

The chain uses TRBV9 and TRBJ1-3; D uncertain. This CDR3 has 15 residues. Trimming took 0 bases from V and 2 from J, leaving 9 bases between them. Germline V gene lookup returns CDR1 SGDLS and CDR2 YYNGEE. CDR3 DNA sequence: TGTGCCAGCAGCGTAGGGGCACCCCCTGGAAACACCATATATTTT. Its translation: CASSVGAPPGNTIYF.

V gene TRBV4-1 combines with J gene TRBJ2-5; the match to TRBD1 covers 7 bases. The end of the DNA fits TRBJ2-7 better, so the J call may be wrong. The CDR3 totals 16 residues. Germline CDR1 and CDR2: MGHRA and YSYEKL. The CDR3 region is CASSQDPRAAGGEQYF. The DNA for the CDR3 is TGCGCCAGCAGCCAAGATCCAAGGGCGGCAGGGGGCGAGCAGTACTTC.

The chain links TRBV5-1 to TRBJ2-5; 7 nucleotides match TRBD1. The DNA end lines up better with TRBJ2-7; the J call may be wrong. The CDR3 runs 15 residues. Germline CDR1 and CDR2: SGHRS and YFSETQ. The CDR3 reads CASSLASGQTYEQYF. For the CDR3, the DNA is TGCGCCAGCAGCTTGGCCTCGGGACAGACCTACGAGCAGTACTTC.

The sample holds one count of this clone. The CDR3 region is CASSLTGSVGPGQPQHF. The DNA of the CDR3 is TGTGCCAGCTCCCTTACCGGGTCCGTGGGTCCTGGTCAGCCCCAGCATTTT. The chain joins TRBV18 to TRBJ1-5, with D unresolved. CDR3 size: 17 residues. The germline gives CDR1 KGHSH, CDR2 LQKENI. Between the trimmed V and J ends, which lost 6 bases and 6 bases, there was a span of 24 bases.

CDR3 nucleotide sequence: TGTGCCAGCAGCCCCCGACAGGGGGATGAAAAACTGTTTTTT. Translation gives CASSPRQGDEKLFF. The rearrangement links TRBV9 to TRBJ1-4, with 9 bases lining up with TRBD1. Germline CDR1 reads SGDLS; CDR2 reads YYNGEE. J lost 6 bases, V lost 4 bases, and 4 bases had no gene match. The CDR3 spans 14 residues.

This chain uses TRBV6-5 with TRBJ1-1; D remains unclear. The length of the CDR3 is 13 residues. V dropped 3 bases and J dropped 1 base, with 6 bases sitting between them. Germline values: CDR1 MNHEY, CDR2 SVGAGI. The CDR3 coding sequence is TGTGCCAGCAGTTATCAGCGGAACACTGAAGCTTTCTTT. Its translation is CASSYQRNTEAFF.

This clone was seen a few times. Other DNA sequences in this specimen translate into the identical CDR3. The genes are TRBV19 and TRBJ2-7; D gene ambiguous. The CDR3 runs to 12 residues. Germline lookup yields CDR1 LNHDA and CDR2 SQIVND (reference sequence). V gave up 3 bases and J gave up 1 base, with 4 bases separating them. In nucleotides, the CDR3 is TGTGCCAGTAGTATCGGGTCCTACGAGCAGTACTTC. Protein sequence: CASSIGSYEQYF.

This clone was recorded a few times. The gene calls are TRBV11-2 and TRBJ2-7, with TRBD2 matching over 8 bases. The CDR3 covers 16 residues. Per the germline V gene, CDR1 is SGHAT and CDR2 is FQNNGV. V lost 4 bases to trimming and J lost 4 bases; unmatched junction nucleotides: 12. The DNA for the CDR3 is TGTGCCAGCAGCTCACTGGGACTAGTTTTAACTTACGAGCAGTACTTC. As protein: CASSSLGLVLTYEQYF.

The chain recombines TRBV19 with TRBJ1-3; D might be TRBD1 (6 bases). The V gene's germline CDR1 is LNHDA and CDR2 SQIVND (reference sequence). V lost 0 bases and J 0 bases, leaving 12 bases between the germline ends. The CDR3 is 17 amino acids. The CDR3 is CASSIDHWDISGNTIYF. DNA for the CDR3: TGTGCCAGTAGTATAGATCACTGGGACATCTCTGGAAACACCATATATTTT.

This clone was recorded once. This chain joins TRBV27 and TRBJ2-1, with D possibly being TRBD1 (5 bases). Between the trimmed V and J ends, which lost 3 bases and 1 base, there was a span of 10 bases. The V gene's germline CDR1 is MNHEY and CDR2 SMNVEV (reference sequence). The CDR3 runs to 15 residues. CDR3 DNA sequence: TGTGCCAGCAGTTTCTATCAGGGTTCCTACAATGAGCAGTTCTTC. Translation gives CASSFYQGSYNEQFF.

The rearrangement uses TRBV5-6 and TRBJ1-1, with D uncertain. Trimming took 0 bases from V and 6 from J, leaving 21 bases between them. The germline gives CDR1 SGHDT, CDR2 YYEEEE. There are 17 residues in the CDR3. The CDR3 protein is CASSLVVDTGVSAEAFF. As DNA, the CDR3 is TGTGCCAGCAGCTTGGTTGTCGATACCGGGGTGAGCGCTGAAGCTTTCTTT.

The V gene is TRBV6-6, the J gene TRBJ1-4, with 9 bases fitting TRBD1. The CDR3 extends over 15 amino acids. Per germline, CDR1 MNHNY and CDR2 SVGAGI (reference sequence). Unmatched junction bases numbered 6, after V lost 10 bases and J lost 0 bases. DNA of the CDR3: TGTGCCACCCGGGGACAGGGACCAACTAATGAAAAACTGTTTTTT. The encoded protein is CATRGQGPTNEKLFF.

The CDR3 loop is CSVHSGSIDEQYF. DNA of the CDR3: TGCAGCGTTCATAGCGGGAGTATCGACGAGCAGTACTTC. This rearrangement joins TRBV29-1 to TRBJ2-5, with TRBD2 identical over 9 bases. The J call could be wrong; TRBJ2-7 is a better fit for the DNA end. CDR3 size: 13 residues. Per germline, CDR1 SQVTM and CDR2 ANQGSEA.

V usage is TRBV4-1 and J usage is TRBJ1-3; tentatively, D is TRBD1 (5 bases). The germline CDR1 and CDR2 sequences are MGHRA and YSYEKL. V lost 4 bases, J lost 6 bases, and 13 bases lay in between. The CDR3 loop spans 14 amino acids. The CDR3 DNA reads TGCGCCAGCAGCCGGGGCCTCGGGCCAAACACCATATATTTT. Translation gives CASSRGLGPNTIYF.

The chain couples TRBV11-2 to TRBJ2-3; D unclear. The V gene's germline CDR1 is SGHAT and CDR2 FQNNGV. The CDR3 loop spans 13 amino acids. V was cut by 0 bases and J by 4 bases, with 5 bases left in between. This CDR3 reads CASSLDRADTQYF. The CDR3, as DNA: TGTGCCAGCAGCTTAGATAGAGCAGATACGCAGTATTTT.

This clone came up a few times. The chain uses TRBV5-8 and TRBJ1-1; the match to TRBD1 covers 8 bases. The CDR3 covers 16 residues. Trimming cost V 4 bases and J 3 bases; bases outside gene matches: 11. In germline, CDR1 is SGHTS, CDR2 YDEGEE. The CDR3 DNA follows: TGTGCCAGCAGCCACTCCAGGGGGCAGGTTGACACTGAAGCTTTCTTT. Translated, it gives CASSHSRGQVDTEAFF.

This clone was observed a few times. This sequence joins TRBV2 and TRBJ2-7, with D possibly being TRBD2 (6 bases). Per the germline V gene, CDR1 is SNHLY and CDR2 is FYNNEI. The CDR3 runs to 16 residues. The V and J ends lost 9 bases and 2 bases respectively, with 23 bases between them. This chain's CDR3 is CARTPRSGTEAYEQYF. CDR3 DNA: TGTGCCAGGACCCCCCGTTCCGGGACTGAAGCCTACGAGCAGTACTTC.

This clone turned up a few times. The chain carries TRBV5-4 and TRBJ2-7; 8 nucleotides line up with TRBD1. The germline gives CDR1 SGHNT, CDR2 YYREEE (reference sequence). There are 16 residues in the CDR3. V was pared by 0 bases and J by 2 bases, with 7 bases of the junction left unmatched. This CDR3 is CASSLAGGALPYEQYF. Written as DNA, the CDR3 is TGTGCCAGCAGCTTGGCAGGGGGCGCCTTGCCCTACGAGCAGTACTTC.

The chain recombines TRBV19 with TRBJ1-1; TRBD1 agrees at 9 bases. The V gene end was trimmed by 3 bases and the J gene end by 4 bases; junction bases not matched to a gene: 9. Germline loops: CDR1 LNHDA, CDR2 SQIVND (reference sequence). This CDR3 is 16 amino acids long. In DNA form, the CDR3 reads TGTGCCAGTAGTATTGCGGGGGACAGGGTGGGCACTGAAGCTTTCTTT. It is translated as CASSIAGDRVGTEAFF.

The chain joins TRBV6-5 to TRBJ2-1, with 7 bases lining up with TRBD1. Germline V CDR1 and CDR2: MNHEY, SVGAGI. V was pared by 7 bases and J by 2 bases, with 2 bases of the junction left unmatched. The CDR3 runs to 13 residues. In DNA form, the CDR3 reads TGTGCCAGCACAGGGGGTCCCTACAATGAGCAGTTCTTC. Translating gives CASTGGPYNEQFF.

The V and J genes are TRBV11-2 and TRBJ2-7; TRBD2 matches at 8 bases. Germline V gene lookup returns CDR1 SGHAT and CDR2 FQNNGV. V shed 7 bases and J 4 bases; nucleotides not matched to a gene: 3. The length of the CDR3 is 12 residues. CDR3 sequence reads: CASNRGGYEQYF. Written as DNA, the CDR3 is TGTGCCAGCAACCGGGGGGGTTACGAGCAGTACTTC. The full variable domain, with the rest looked up from reference TRBV11-2 and TRBJ2-7, is EAGVAQSPRYKIIEKRQSVAFWCNPISGHATLYWYQQILGQGPKLLIQFQNNGVVDDSQLPKDRFSAERLKGVDSTLKIQPAKLEDSAVYLCASNRGGYEQYFGPGTRLTVT.

The chain combines TRBV4-1 with TRBJ2-2; possible D gene TRBD2, 6 bases. The ends were cut back, 0 bases at V and 6 bases at J, with 14 bases in the middle. The CDR3 length is 16 residues. CDR1 is MGHRA and CDR2 is YSYEKL in the germline V gene. CDR3 amino acids: CASSQDGAGWAGELFF. Written as DNA, the CDR3 is TGCGCCAGCAGCCAAGATGGGGCGGGATGGGCCGGGGAGCTGTTTTTT.

The rearrangement joins TRBV15 to TRBJ2-7; D perhaps matches TRBD2 (8 bases). This CDR3 has 15 amino acids. The V gene's germline CDR1 is LNHNV and CDR2 YYDKDF (reference sequence). V was trimmed by 4 bases and J by 2 bases, leaving 15 bases between them. As DNA, the CDR3 is TGTGCCACCAGCACGGGAGGGAGGGGGCCCTACGAGCAGTACTTC. As protein: CATSTGGRGPYEQYF.

This chain connects TRBV2 to TRBJ2-7; the D gene is possibly TRBD1 (5 bases). The CDR3 runs 15 residues. CDR1 SNHLY and CDR2 FYNNEI come from the germline V gene. V shed 4 bases and J shed 0 bases, with 13 bases lying between them. The DNA for the CDR3 is TGTGCCAGCAGTGGCGACAGATTAAGCTCCTACGAGCAGTACTTC. Translated, it gives CASSGDRLSSYEQYF.

The count of this clone is one. The V and J genes are TRBV5-4 and TRBJ2-5; TRBD1 matches 9 bases. CDR1 and CDR2 from the germline V gene are SGHNT and YYREEE (reference sequence). The CDR3 has 16 residues. The ends lost 0 bases at V and 5 bases at J; junction bases unmatched: 8. CDR3 amino acids: CASSLAGTGTKETQYF. DNA for the CDR3: TGTGCCAGCAGCTTGGCCGGGACAGGGACCAAGGAGACCCAGTACTTC.